This TCR beta chain was captured by sequencing in a study of T cell repertoires in cytomegalovirus infection. Turning to the study itself: It can be stated that public TCR beta signatures indicated CMV infection as well as a matching HLA type. Findings and limits, study-wide: The ex vivo response was dominated by HLA-C-restricted CMV-specific TCR beta clonotypes.

TCRdb independently ran MiXCR on the reads; one entry per CDR3 protein. Altogether 700,000 to 850,000 distinct CDR3 sequences are present, approximately 30% being singletons, with the ten largest covering 12%. About this clonotype itself: Antigen specificity is unknown.

The material sequenced was cultured CD8+ T cells from PBMCs, taken from culture after CMV antigen stimulation. The receptor's source is a human donor in good health (CMV status not recorded). Some clones in this sample may be carry-over from other donors' samples.

This CDR3 reads CASGFANEQFF. The CDR3 region has the DNA TGTGCTAGTGGTTTTGCGAATGAGCAGTTCTTC. The chain has TRBV12-5 and TRBJ2-1; D not certain. V was trimmed by 3 bases and J by 7 bases, leaving 4 bases between them. The V gene's germline CDR1 is LGHNT and CDR2 FRNRAP. CDR3 length: 11 amino acids. The complete variable domain, with remaining parts taken from reference TRBV12-5 and TRBJ2-1, reads DARVTQTPRHKVTEMGQEVTMRCQPILGHNTVFWYRQTMMQGLELLAYFRNRAPLDDSGMPKDRFSAEMPDATLATLKIQPSEPRDSAVYFCASGFANEQFFGPGTRLTVL.